The sequence of this T cell receptor beta chain was determined in a study of T cells after yellow fever vaccination. TCRdb called the 5' RACE reads again in MiXCR, with one record for every CDR3 protein. The table has 25,000 to 30,000 distinct CDR3 sequences, roughly 6% seen once; the top ten hold approximately 25%. From germline, CDR1 is DFQATT and CDR2 SNEGSKA (reference sequence). Trimming pared 0 bases from V and 6 bases from J, leaving 12 bases between. The CDR3 extends over 14 amino acids. Study-wide results and limits: The secondary response was weaker, and its peak arrived faster, on day 5 versus 15. Post-booster reappearance was seen for most primary-vaccination clones (around 96% CD4, 80% to 90% CD8).

The sample in question was PBMCs, either bulk or a sorted T-cell subset (CD4+, CD8+, memory, or dextramer-sorted; not recorded which), obtained on the day of the yellow fever booster vaccination. This rearrangement joins TRBV20-1 to TRBJ2-4; weak D call: TRBD2 (5 bases). The sequence was collected from a man under 40 who received the YFV17D yellow fever vaccine. The CDR3 sequence is CSARDEEGRNIQYF. The DNA for the CDR3 is TGCAGTGCTAGAGACGAGGAAGGGAGAAACATTCAGTACTTC.